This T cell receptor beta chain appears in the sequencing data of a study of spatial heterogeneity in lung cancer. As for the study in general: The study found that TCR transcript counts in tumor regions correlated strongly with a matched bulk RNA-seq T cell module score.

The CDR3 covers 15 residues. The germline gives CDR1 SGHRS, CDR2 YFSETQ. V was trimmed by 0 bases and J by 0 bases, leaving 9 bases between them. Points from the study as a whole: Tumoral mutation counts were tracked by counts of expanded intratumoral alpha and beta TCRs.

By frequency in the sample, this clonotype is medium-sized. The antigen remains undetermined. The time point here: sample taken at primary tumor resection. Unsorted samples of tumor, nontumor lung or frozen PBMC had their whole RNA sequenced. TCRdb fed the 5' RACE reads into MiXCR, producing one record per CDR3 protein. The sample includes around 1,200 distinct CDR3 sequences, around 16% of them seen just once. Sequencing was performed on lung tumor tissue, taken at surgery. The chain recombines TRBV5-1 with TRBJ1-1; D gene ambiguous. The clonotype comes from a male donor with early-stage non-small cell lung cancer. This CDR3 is CASSLGGIMNTEAFF. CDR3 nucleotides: TGCGCCAGCAGCTTGGGCGGGATCATGAACACTGAAGCTTTCTTT.